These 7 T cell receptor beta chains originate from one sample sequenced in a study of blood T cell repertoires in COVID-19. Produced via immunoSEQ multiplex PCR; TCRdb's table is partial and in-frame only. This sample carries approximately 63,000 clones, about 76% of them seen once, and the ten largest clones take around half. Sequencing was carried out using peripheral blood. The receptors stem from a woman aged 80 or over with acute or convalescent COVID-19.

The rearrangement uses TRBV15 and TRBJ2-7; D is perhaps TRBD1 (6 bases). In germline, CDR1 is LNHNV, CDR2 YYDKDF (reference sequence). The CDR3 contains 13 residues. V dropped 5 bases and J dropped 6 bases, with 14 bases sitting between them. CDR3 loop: CATSWSRGFEQYF. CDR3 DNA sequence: TGTGCCACCAGCTGGAGCAGGGGTTTCGAGCAGTACTTC.

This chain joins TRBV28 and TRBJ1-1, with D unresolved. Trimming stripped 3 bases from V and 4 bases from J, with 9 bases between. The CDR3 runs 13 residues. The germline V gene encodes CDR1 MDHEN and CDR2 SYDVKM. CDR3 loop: CASSFSQFTEAFF. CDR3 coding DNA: TGTGCCAGCAGTTTTTCACAGTTCACTGAAGCTTTCTTT.

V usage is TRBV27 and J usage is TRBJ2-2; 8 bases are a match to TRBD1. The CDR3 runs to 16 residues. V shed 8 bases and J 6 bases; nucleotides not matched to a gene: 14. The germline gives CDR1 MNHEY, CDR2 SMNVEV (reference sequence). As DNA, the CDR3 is TGTGCCAGCCGACCCCTAGACAGGGGAGGCCCCGGGGAGCTGTTTTTT. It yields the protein CASRPLDRGGPGELFF.

CDR3 nucleotide sequence: TGTGCCAGCAGTTACTCTGGGGCGGGAGGGCCCTTAAATGAGCAGTTCTTC. It encodes CASSYSGAGGPLNEQFF. This chain links TRBV6-2 or TRBV6-3 with TRBJ2-1; 9 bases align to TRBD2. Trimming at V came to 0 bases and at J to 7 bases, leaving 10 bases not matched to a gene. CDR1 is MNHEY, CDR2 SVGEGT, per germline. The CDR3 is 17 residues long.

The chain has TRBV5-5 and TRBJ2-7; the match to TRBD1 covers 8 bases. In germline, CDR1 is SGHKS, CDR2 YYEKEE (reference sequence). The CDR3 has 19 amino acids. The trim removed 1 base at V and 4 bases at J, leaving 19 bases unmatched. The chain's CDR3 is CASSLRARGPAEAWYEQYF. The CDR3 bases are TGTGCCAGCAGCTTGAGGGCCAGGGGGCCGGCCGAGGCCTGGTACGAGCAGTACTTC.

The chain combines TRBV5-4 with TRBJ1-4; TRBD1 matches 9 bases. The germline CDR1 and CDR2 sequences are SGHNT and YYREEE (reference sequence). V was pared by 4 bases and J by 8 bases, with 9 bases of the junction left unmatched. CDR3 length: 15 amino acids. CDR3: CASSASGTGPEKLFF. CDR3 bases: TGTGCCAGCAGCGCGTCCGGGACAGGGCCCGAAAAACTGTTTTTT. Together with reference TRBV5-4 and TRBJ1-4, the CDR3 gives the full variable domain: ETGVTQSPTHLIKTRGQQVTLRCSSQSGHNTVSWYQQALGQGPQFIFQYYREEENGRGNFPPRFSGLQFPNYSSELNVNALELDDSALYLCASSASGTGPEKLFFGSGTQLSVL.

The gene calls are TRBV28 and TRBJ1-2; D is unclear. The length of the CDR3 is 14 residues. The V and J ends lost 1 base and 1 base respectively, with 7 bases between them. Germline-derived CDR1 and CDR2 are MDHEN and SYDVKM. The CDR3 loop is CASSLLHFNYGYTF. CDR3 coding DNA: TGTGCCAGCAGTTTATTACATTTTAACTATGGCTACACCTTC.